A selection of T cell receptor beta chains follows, all from one sample in a study of T cell responses to AZD1222 COVID-19 vaccine. Libraries were prepared by immunoSEQ multiplex PCR; TCRdb keeps only in-frame clonotypes and omits some of them. The profile shows under 150,000 clones, roughly 85% of them singletons. This specimen was peripheral blood, taken 28 days after the second dose of the MenACWY control vaccine. These receptors originate from an adult who received the MenACWY meningococcal vaccine as a control. The CDR3 runs from the conserved cysteine through the conserved F or W. The order of the fields is clone size, D gene, V gene, J gene, CDR3 protein, CDR3 DNA. D genes are given only for firm matches. The size entry is marked missing in some rows and otherwise reads once, few, many or a size class.

>.|.|TRBV11-3|TRBJ2-1
CASSSSSEQFF
TGTGCCAGCAGCTCCTCTTCCGAGCAGTTCTTC
>.|.|TRBV2|TRBJ2-3
CASIRDSYTDTQYF
TGTGCCAGCATACGCGACAGCTACACAGATACGCAGTATTTT
>.|.|TRBV2|TRBJ2-7
CASSVLGVYEQYF
TGTGCCAGCAGTGTATTGGGTGTTTACGAGCAGTACTTC
>.|.|TRBV3-1/TRBV3-2|TRBJ2-7
CASSQDNREGEQYF
TGTGCCAGCAGCCAAGATAACAGGGAGGGCGAGCAGTACTTC
>few|.|TRBV6-4|TRBJ1-4
CASIAGHSCEKLFF
TGTGCCAGCATTGCAGGGCATAGTTGCGAAAAACTGTTTTTT
>.|.|TRBV6-5|TRBJ2-7
CASSYSKEGGF
TGTGCCAGCAGTTACTCGAAGGAGGGGGGCTTC
>.|.|TRBV5-4|TRBJ1-2
CASSLIDRDYGYTF
TGTGCCAGCAGCTTGATCGACAGAGACTATGGCTACACCTTC
>.|.|TRBV19|TRBJ1-3
CASSLSRGSGNTIYF
TGTGCCAGTAGTCTCTCTCGGGGCTCTGGAAACACCATATATTTT
>.|TRBD2|TRBV5-1|TRBJ2-2
CASSLRGLAGGPLGSTGELFF
TGCGCCAGCAGCTTGAGGGGACTAGCGGGAGGGCCACTCGGTTCCACCGGGGAGCTGTTTTTT
>.|.|TRBV10-2|TRBJ1-4
CASSEESGRRNEKLFF
TGCGCCAGCAGTGAAGAAAGCGGACGGAGAAATGAAAAACTGTTTTTT
>.|.|TRBV4-3|TRBJ2-1
CASSLRTSSYNEQFF
TGCGCCAGCAGCCTTCGGACTTCCTCCTACAATGAGCAGTTCTTC
>.|.|TRBV5-4|TRBJ1-6
CASSFLKDRSSYNSPLHF
TGTGCCAGCAGCTTTCTTAAAGACAGGAGCTCCTATAATTCACCCCTCCACTTT
>.|TRBD1|TRBV5-1|TRBJ2-1
CASSLEDRAYEQFF
TGCGCCAGCAGCCTCGAGGACAGGGCTTATGAGCAGTTCTTC